This is a list of T cell receptor beta chains from one sample in a study of blood T cells in healthy people across ages. Using its own MiXCR run on the 5' RACE reads, TCRdb lists one record per CDR3 protein. There are under 850,000 distinct CDR3 sequences in the sample; 35% to 40% occur only once, and 10% to 15% lies in the top ten. Sequencing was performed on blood. The receptors stem from a man younger than 35 in good health. Each CDR3 is given with its conserved first and last residue. D genes are given only for firm matches. A row's size may be missing; if present it is once, few, many or a size class.

NA TRBJ1-1 NA TRBV7-6 CASSSGTRPNTEAFF TGTGCCAGCAGCTCGGGGACACGCCCGAACACTGAAGCTTTCTTT
TRBD1 TRBJ1-1 NA TRBV5-5 CASSLGTGAGNTDAFF TGTGCCAGCAGCCTAGGGACAGGGGCGGGCAACACTGATGCTTTCTTT
NA TRBJ1-1 few TRBV7-3 CASSVTPSTEAFF TGTGCCAGCAGCGTAACCCCAAGTACTGAAGCTTTCTTT
NA TRBJ2-1 NA TRBV20-1 CSARDYLPYNEQFF TGCAGTGCTAGAGACTACCTACCCTACAATGAGCAGTTCTTC
TRBD1 TRBJ2-7 NA TRBV29-1 CSAIPDRSYEQYF TGCAGCGCCATCCCGGACAGGTCCTACGAGCAGTACTTC
TRBD1 TRBJ1-2 few TRBV18 CASSTGVGQGRGYTF TGTGCCAGCTCGACAGGGGTTGGCCAGGGACGTGGCTACACCTTC
TRBD2 TRBJ2-5 NA TRBV7-8 CASSFGREELETQYF TGTGCCAGCAGCTTTGGACGGGAGGAATTAGAGACCCAGTACTTC
TRBD1 TRBJ2-5 NA TRBV20-1 CSARDRRSGIRGQYF TGCAGTGCTAGAGATAGGCGCTCGGGGATCAGGGGGCAGTACTTC
TRBD2 TRBJ2-1 NA TRBV10-3 CASLGGDEQFF TGTGCCAGCTTGGGAGGGGATGAGCAGTTCTTC
NA TRBJ2-1 many TRBV12-3/TRBV12-4 CASSLRYEQFF TGTGCCAGCAGTTTACGGTATGAGCAGTTCTTC
NA TRBJ2-7 few TRBV13 CASSLRDLGKDEQYF TGTGCCAGCAGCTTACGGGACTTGGGTAAAGACGAGCAGTACTTC
NA TRBJ1-2 NA TRBV20-1 CSARDSTGGGGYTF TGCAGTGCTAGAGATTCGACAGGAGGAGGTGGCTACACCTTC
NA TRBJ2-1 many TRBV12-3/TRBV12-4 CASSPGLFNEQFF TGTGCCAGCAGTCCCGGCCTCTTCAATGAGCAGTTCTTC
NA TRBJ1-4 NA TRBV5-1 CASSLEEGLREKLFF TGCGCCAGCAGCTTGGAGGAGGGATTGCGAGAAAAACTGTTTTTT
NA TRBJ2-3 NA TRBV21-1 CASSKSGPSGERRDTQYF TGTGCCAGCAGCAAAAGCGGACCTAGCGGGGAGCGTAGGGATACGCAGTATTTT
NA TRBJ2-7 few TRBV10-3 CAISTEDSYEQYF TGTGCCATCAGTACCGAGGACAGCTACGAGCAGTACTTC
TRBD2 TRBJ2-7 NA TRBV5-5 CASSFTTRAGGTYEQYF TGTGCCAGCAGCTTTACGACAAGGGCGGGAGGGACCTACGAGCAGTACTTC
NA TRBJ1-2 NA TRBV7-9 CASSWTGTDGYTF TGTGCCAGCAGCTGGACCGGGACGGATGGCTACACCTTC
TRBD1 TRBJ2-5 NA TRBV5-1 CASSLGTGTGDVQETQYF TGCGCCAGCAGTTTAGGTACCGGGACAGGGGATGTCCAAGAGACCCAGTACTTC
NA TRBJ1-2 few TRBV10-3 CAISESGSDPYGYTF TGTGCCATCAGTGAGTCCGGGAGCGACCCTTATGGCTACACCTTC
NA TRBJ1-5 NA TRBV6-6 CASSMGGFQPQHF TGTGCCAGCAGTATGGGGGGGTTCCAGCCCCAGCATTTT
TRBD1 TRBJ1-4 NA TRBV7-8 CASSQTAAAGGEKLFF TGTGCCAGCAGCCAGACTGCCGCGGCAGGGGGTGAAAAACTGTTTTTT
NA TRBJ1-5 NA TRBV15 CATSRELSGNQPQHF TGTGCCACCAGCAGAGAATTAAGCGGAAATCAGCCCCAGCATTTT
NA TRBJ2-6 few TRBV20-1 CSATDFAGANVLTF TGCAGTGCTACGGACTTCGCCGGGGCCAACGTCCTGACTTTC
NA TRBJ2-1 many TRBV20-1 CSASGRGGYNEQFF TGCAGTGCTTCCGGCAGGGGAGGCTACAATGAGCAGTTCTTC
NA TRBJ1-6 NA TRBV25-1 CATRPRGEGSPLHF TGTGCCACCAGACCGAGGGGAGAAGGCTCACCCCTCCACTTT
NA TRBJ1-6 NA TRBV12-3/TRBV12-4 CVSSLQTYREGTDSPLHF TGTGTCAGCAGTCTTCAAACCTACAGGGAGGGGACGGATTCACCCCTCCACTTT